Each of the 6 T cell receptor beta chains below was sequenced from the same sample in a study of T cells in Graves' hyperthyroidism and ophthalmopathy. TCR beta CDR3 region amplification was performed from RNA transcripts. The HTBI primer set drove a first-round RT-PCR of the TCR CDR3. TCRdb processed the multiplex PCR reads anew with MiXCR; each CDR3 protein has one entry. The table lists about 95,000 distinct CDR3 sequences, roughly 37% of them singletons. Sequencing was carried out using peripheral blood or thyroid tissue (not recorded which). These receptors came from a woman aged 25 to 39 with Graves' hyperthyroidism.

The rearrangement links TRBV7-7 to TRBJ1-5, with D possibly matching TRBD1 (5 bases). From germline, CDR1 is SSHAT and CDR2 FNYEAQ (reference sequence). The CDR3 contains 13 residues. CDR3 nucleotide sequence: TGTGCTCCTCGGGGCCCCCTAAATGGTCCCCAGCATTTT. It translates to CAPRGPLNGPQHF.

This rearrangement joins TRBV7-8 to TRBJ2-5, with 9 positions matching TRBD1. The CDR3 spans 15 residues. Unmatched junction bases numbered 12, after V lost 4 bases and J lost 9 bases. Germline values: CDR1 SGHVS, CDR2 FQNEAQ. This CDR3 reads CASSSTGGTGQPQYF. For the CDR3, the DNA is TGTGCCAGCAGCTCGACAGGGGGAACGGGTCAGCCCCAGTACTTC.

This clonotype was observed at least ten times. The chain joins TRBV25-1 to TRBJ1-3; D unresolved. CDR3 length: 12 amino acids. Per the germline V gene, CDR1 is MGHDK and CDR2 is SYGVNS. With 7 bases removed from V and 3 bases from J, the gap between germline ends came to 7 bases. CDR3 sequence reads: CASMSYGNTIYF. CDR3 in DNA: TGTGCCAGCATGTCCTATGGAAACACCATATATTTT.

This clonotype is labeled medium-sized. This sequence joins TRBV15 and TRBJ1-5; D gene ambiguous. V shed 3 bases and J shed 0 bases, with 9 bases lying between them. Germline CDR1 reads LNHNV; CDR2 reads YYDKDF (reference sequence). This CDR3 region has 15 residues. CDR3 in amino acids: CATSSKTVSNQPQHF. The CDR3 DNA reads as TGTGCCACCAGCAGTAAGACCGTTAGCAATCAGCCCCAGCATTTT. The complete variable domain, with remaining parts taken from reference TRBV15 and TRBJ1-5, reads DAMVIQNPRYQVTQFGKPVTLSCSQTLNHNVMYWYQQKSSQAPKLLFHYYDKDFNNEADTPDNFQSRRPNTSFCFLDIRSPGLGDTAMYLCATSSKTVSNQPQHFGDGTRLSIL.

This clonotype was found many times. The gene calls are TRBV5-1 and TRBJ1-6; maybe TRBD1 (6 bases). Germline V gene sequence: CDR1 SGHRS, CDR2 YFSETQ. This CDR3 is built from 16 residues. Trimming left V 4 bases short and J 9 bases short, with 20 bases between. The CDR3 DNA reads as TGCGCCAGCAGCCCATACCAGGGGACTGCTGGTTCACCCCTCCACTTT. This translates into CASSPYQGTAGSPLHF.

This clonotype was observed at least ten times. The chain joins TRBV18 to TRBJ1-4, with D unclear. The germline gives CDR1 KGHSH, CDR2 LQKENI. This CDR3 spans 15 amino acids. V dropped 0 bases and J dropped 0 bases, with 5 bases sitting between them. The CDR3 region has the DNA TGTGCCAGCTCACCACCACACCCAACTAATGAAAAACTGTTTTTT. Protein sequence: CASSPPHPTNEKLFF.